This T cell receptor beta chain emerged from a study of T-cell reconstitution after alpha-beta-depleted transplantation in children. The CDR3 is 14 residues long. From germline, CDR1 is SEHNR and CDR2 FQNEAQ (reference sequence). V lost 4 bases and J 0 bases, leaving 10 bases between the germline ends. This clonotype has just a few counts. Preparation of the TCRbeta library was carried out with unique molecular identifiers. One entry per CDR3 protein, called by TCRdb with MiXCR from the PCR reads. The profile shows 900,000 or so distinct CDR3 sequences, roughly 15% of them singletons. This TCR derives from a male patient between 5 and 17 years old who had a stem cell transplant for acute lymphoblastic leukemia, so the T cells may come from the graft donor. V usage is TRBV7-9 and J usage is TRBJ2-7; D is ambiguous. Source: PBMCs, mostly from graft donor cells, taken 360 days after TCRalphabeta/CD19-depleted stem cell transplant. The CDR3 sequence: CASSSGPRSYEQYF. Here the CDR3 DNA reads TGTGCCAGCAGCTCAGGTCCCCGCTCCTACGAGCAGTACTTC.